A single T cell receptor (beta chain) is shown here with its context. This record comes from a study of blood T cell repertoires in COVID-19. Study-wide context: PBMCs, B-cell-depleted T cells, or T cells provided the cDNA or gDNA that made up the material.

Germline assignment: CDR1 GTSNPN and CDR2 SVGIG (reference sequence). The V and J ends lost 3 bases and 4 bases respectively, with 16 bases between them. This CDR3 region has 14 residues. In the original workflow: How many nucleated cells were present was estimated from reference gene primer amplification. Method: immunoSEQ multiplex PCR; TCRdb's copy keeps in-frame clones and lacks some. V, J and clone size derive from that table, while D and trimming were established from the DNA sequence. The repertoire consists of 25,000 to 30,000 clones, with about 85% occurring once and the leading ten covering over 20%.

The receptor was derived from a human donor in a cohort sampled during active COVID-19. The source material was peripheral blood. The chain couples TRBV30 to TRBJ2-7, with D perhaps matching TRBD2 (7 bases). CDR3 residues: CAWRLGGRGYEQYF. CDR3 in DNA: TGTGCCTGGAGGCTCGGGGGGCGCGGGTACGAGCAGTACTTC.